What follows is one T cell receptor beta chain and its context. Trimming cost V 5 bases and J 12 bases, with 16 bases left between them. This CDR3 is built from 13 residues. In germline, CDR1 is PRHDT, CDR2 FYEKMQ (reference sequence). This sample stems from a study of OX40 agonist ivuxolimab in advanced cancers. Study details: Intravenous ivuxolimab at 0.01 to 10 mg/kg was given to patients every 2 weeks.

Clones were read by immunoSEQ multiplex PCR, and TCRdb kept only the in-frame ones, dropping some. The sample shows 55,000 to 80,000 clones, approximately 84% of them seen only once. The origin of this receptor is an adult with an advanced solid tumor such as melanoma, head and neck, liver or kidney cancer. V is TRBV13 and J is TRBJ1-4; no clear D gene. Sequencing used CD4+ or CD8+ T cells sorted from blood, obtained in a trial of the OX40 agonist ivuxolimab. The CDR3 sequence is CASSLPRGSELFF. In DNA, the CDR3 is TGTGCCAGCAGCCTACCGCGAGGTTCGGAACTGTTTTTT.